The clone carrying this T cell receptor (beta chain) was seen a few times. Its antigen is unidentified. The CDR3 has 14 amino acids. The V gene's germline CDR1 is LGHNA and CDR2 YNFKEQ. J lost 6 bases, V lost 4 bases, and 8 bases had no gene match. This sample stems from a study of cytomegalovirus exposure and HLA in healthy donors. Primers included in the PCR were 60 Vbeta and 13 Jbeta primers. TCRdb's copy holds only in-frame clones and misses some; the assay was immunoSEQ multiplex PCR. The sample has around 40,000 clones, 70% to 85% seen once. Notes on the study in general: In the analysis, some V segments, TRBV6-2 and TRBV6-3 included, were excluded as indistinguishable. Donors were assumed by presence/absence analyses to have roughly uniform sequencing depth.

The chain couples TRBV4-2 to TRBJ2-7; 8 nucleotides align to TRBD2. Input material: PBMCs. The TCR was taken from a man aged 30 to 45 in good health and CMV-seronegative. CDR3 in DNA: TGTGCCAGCAGCCTCCCCGGGACTAGAGTCGAGCAGTACTTC. This encodes CASSLPGTRVEQYF.